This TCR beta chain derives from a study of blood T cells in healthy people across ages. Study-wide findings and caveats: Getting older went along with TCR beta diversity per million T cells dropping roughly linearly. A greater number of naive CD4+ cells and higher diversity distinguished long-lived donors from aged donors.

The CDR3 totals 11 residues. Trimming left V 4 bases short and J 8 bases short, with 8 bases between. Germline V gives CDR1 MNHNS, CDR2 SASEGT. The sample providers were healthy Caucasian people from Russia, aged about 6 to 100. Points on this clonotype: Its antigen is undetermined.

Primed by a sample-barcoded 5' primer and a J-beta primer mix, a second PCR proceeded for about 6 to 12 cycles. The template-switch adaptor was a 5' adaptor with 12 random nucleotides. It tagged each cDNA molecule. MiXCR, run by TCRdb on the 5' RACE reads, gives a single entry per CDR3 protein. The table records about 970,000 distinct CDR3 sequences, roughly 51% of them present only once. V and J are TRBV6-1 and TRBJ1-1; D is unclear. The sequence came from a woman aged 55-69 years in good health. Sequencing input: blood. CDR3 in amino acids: CASSVLWEAFF. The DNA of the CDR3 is TGTGCCAGCAGTGTTCTATGGGAAGCTTTCTTT.